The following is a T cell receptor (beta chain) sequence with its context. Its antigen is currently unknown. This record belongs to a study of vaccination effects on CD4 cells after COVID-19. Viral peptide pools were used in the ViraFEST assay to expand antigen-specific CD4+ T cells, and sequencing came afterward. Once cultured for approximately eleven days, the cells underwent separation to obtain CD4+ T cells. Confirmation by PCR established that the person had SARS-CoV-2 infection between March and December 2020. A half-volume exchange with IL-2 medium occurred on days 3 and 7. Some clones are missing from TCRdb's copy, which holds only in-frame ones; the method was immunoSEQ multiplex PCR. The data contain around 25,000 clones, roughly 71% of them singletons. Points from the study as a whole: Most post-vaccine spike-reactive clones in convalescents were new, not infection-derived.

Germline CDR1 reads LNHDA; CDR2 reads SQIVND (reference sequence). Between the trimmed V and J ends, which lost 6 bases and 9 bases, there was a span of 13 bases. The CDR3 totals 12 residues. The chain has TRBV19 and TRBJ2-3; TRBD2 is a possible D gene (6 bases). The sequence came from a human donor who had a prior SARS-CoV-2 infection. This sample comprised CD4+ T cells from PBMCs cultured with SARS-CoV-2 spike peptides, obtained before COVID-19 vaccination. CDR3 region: CASSGSSLTQYF. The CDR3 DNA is TGTGCCAGTAGCGGGAGTTCACTCACGCAGTATTTT. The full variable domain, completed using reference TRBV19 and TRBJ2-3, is DGGITQSPKYLFRKEGQNVTLSCEQNLNHDAMYWYRQDPGQGLRLIYYSQIVNDFQKGDIAEGYSVSREKKESFPLTVTSAQKNPTAFYLCASSGSSLTQYFGPGTRLTVL.